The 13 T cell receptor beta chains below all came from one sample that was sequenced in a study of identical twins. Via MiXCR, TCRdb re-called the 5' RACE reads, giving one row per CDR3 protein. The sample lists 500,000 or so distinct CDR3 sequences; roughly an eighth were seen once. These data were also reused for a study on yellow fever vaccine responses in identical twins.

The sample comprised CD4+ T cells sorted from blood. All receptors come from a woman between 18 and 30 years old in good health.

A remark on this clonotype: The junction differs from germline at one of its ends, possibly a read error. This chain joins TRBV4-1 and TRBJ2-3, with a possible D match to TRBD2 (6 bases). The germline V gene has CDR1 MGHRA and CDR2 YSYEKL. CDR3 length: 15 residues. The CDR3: CASSHLSGIGDMQYF. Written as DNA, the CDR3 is TGCGCCAGCAGCCACCTTAGCGGAATTGGGGATATGCAGTATTTT.

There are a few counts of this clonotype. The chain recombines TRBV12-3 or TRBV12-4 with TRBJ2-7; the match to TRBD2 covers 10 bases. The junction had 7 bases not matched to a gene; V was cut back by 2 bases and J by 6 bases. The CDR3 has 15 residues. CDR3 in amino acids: CASSLFSGRAREQYF. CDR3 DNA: TGTGCCAGCAGTTTATTCAGCGGGAGGGCCCGCGAGCAGTACTTC.

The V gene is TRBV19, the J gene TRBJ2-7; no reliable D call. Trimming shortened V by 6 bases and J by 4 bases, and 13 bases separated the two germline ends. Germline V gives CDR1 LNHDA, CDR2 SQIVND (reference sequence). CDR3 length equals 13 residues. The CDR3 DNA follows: TGTGCCAGTAGCACCGCCGATTCTTACGAGCAGTACTTC. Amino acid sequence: CASSTADSYEQYF. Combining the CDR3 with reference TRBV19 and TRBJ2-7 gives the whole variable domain DGGITQSPKYLFRKEGQNVTLSCEQNLNHDAMYWYRQDPGQGLRLIYYSQIVNDFQKGDIAEGYSVSREKKESFPLTVTSAQKNPTAFYLCASSTADSYEQYFGPGTRLTVT.

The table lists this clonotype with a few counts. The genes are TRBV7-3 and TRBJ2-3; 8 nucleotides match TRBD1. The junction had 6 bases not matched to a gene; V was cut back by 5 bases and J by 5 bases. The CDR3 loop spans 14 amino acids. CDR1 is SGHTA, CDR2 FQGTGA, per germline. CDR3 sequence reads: CASSIGQGVDTQYF. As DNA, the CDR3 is TGTGCCAGCAGCATCGGACAGGGAGTAGATACGCAGTATTTT.

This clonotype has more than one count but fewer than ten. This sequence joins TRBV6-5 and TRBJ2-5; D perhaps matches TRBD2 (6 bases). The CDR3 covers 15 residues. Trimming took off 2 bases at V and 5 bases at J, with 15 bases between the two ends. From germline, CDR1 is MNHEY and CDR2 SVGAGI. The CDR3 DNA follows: TGTGCCAGCAGTTACCCTCTAGCGTCGGGGGAGACCCAGTACTTC. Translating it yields CASSYPLASGETQYF.

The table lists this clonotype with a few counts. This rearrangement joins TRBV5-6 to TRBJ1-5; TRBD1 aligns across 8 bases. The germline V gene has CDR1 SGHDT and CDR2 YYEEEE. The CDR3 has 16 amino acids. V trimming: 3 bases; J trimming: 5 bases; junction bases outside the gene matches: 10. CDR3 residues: CASSSLGQGPYQPQHF. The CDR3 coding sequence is TGTGCCAGCAGCTCGCTCGGACAGGGACCCTATCAGCCCCAGCATTTT.

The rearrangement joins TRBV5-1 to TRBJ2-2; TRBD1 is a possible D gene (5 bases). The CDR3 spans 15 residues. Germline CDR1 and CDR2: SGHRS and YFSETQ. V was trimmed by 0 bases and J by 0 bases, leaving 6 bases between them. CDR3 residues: CASSLEGTNTGELFF. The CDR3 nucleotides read TGCGCCAGCAGCTTGGAGGGGACGAACACCGGGGAGCTGTTTTTT.

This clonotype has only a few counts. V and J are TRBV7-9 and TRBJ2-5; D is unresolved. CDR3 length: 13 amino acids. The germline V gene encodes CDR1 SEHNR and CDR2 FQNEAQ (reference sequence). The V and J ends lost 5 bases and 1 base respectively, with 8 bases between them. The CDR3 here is CASSVITQETQYF. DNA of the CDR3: TGTGCCAGCAGCGTAATAACCCAAGAGACCCAGTACTTC.

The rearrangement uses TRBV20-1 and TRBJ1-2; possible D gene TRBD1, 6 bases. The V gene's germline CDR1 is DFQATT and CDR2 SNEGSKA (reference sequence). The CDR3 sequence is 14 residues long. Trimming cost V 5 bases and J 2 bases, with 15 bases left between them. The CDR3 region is CSAGERQANYGYTF. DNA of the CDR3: TGCAGTGCTGGGGAAAGACAGGCGAACTATGGCTACACCTTC.

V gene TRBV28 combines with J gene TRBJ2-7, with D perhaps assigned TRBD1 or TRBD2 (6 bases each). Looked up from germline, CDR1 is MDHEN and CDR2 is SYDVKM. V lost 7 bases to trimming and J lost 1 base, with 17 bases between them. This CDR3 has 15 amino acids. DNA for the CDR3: TGTGCCAGCAACTTGGGGGCAGGGAGGTCCTACGAGCAGTACTTC. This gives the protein CASNLGAGRSYEQYF.

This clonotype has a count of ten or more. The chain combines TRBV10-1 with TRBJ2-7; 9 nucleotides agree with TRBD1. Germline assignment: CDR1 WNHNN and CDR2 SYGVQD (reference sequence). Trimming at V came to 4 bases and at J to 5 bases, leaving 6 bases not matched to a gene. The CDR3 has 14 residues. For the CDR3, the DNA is TGCGCCAGCAGTGGCCGGGACAGGGTGGACGAGCAGTACTTC. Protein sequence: CASSGRDRVDEQYF.

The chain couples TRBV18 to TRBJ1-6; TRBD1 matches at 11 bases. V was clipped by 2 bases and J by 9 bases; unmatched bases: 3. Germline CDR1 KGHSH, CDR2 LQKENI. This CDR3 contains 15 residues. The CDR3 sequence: CASSPSGTGGSPLHF. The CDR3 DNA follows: TGTGCCAGCTCACCATCCGGGACAGGGGGTTCACCCCTCCACTTT.

Written as DNA, the CDR3 is TGCGCCAGCAGCTTGGTTGGGACAGAGACCCAGTACTTC. Its translation: CASSLVGTETQYF. This chain uses TRBV5-1 with TRBJ2-5, with D possibly being TRBD1 or TRBD2 (5 bases each). The CDR3 sequence is 13 residues long. The V gene's germline CDR1 is SGHRS and CDR2 YFSETQ. V was pared by 0 bases and J by 4 bases, with 7 bases between.